This is a list of T cell receptor beta chains from one sample in a study of T cell clones after liver transplantation. The protocol was immunoSEQ multiplex PCR, while the TCRdb copy is restricted to in-frame clones and leaves out a portion. The data contain a few thousand clones, 25% to 40% of them singletons. These receptors are not linked to any known antigen. Sequenced material: CD8+ T cells from cultured PBMCs. The receptors shown here come from a human patient who received a liver transplant. Some T cells could come from the graft donor. Each CDR3 is given with its conserved first and last residue. A D gene is named only where the DNA matches it firmly. Clone size, where shown, is once, few, many, or a class for clones that have expanded.

>TRBJ2-1|-|TRBD2|TRBV7-9
TGTGCCAGCAGCCCCGGGAGACTAGCGGGAGGAGGGCGTGAGCAGTTCTTC
CASSPGRLAGGGREQFF
>TRBJ1-2|few|-|TRBV19
TGTGCCAGTAGTATCTCTTGGGCAGGGGAAGACTATGGCTACACCTTC
CASSISWAGEDYGYTF
>TRBJ2-7|medium-sized|-|TRBV7-6
TGTGCCAGCAGCTTAGAAGCAGACGGGGAACCCTACGAGCAGTACTTC
CASSLEADGEPYEQYF
>TRBJ2-3|few|-|TRBV30
TGTGCCTGGAGTGTAGGAGTCACCACAGATACGCAGTATTTT
CAWSVGVTTDTQYF
>TRBJ2-1|-|-|TRBV19
TGTGCCAGTAGTATAGGTTGGGGAAATGAGCAGTTCTTC
CASSIGWGNEQFF
>TRBJ2-1|few|-|TRBV2
TGTGCCAGCAGTGGGACTACACCCTACAATGAGCAGTTCTTC
CASSGTTPYNEQFF
>TRBJ2-1|medium-sized|TRBD2|TRBV30
TGTGCCTGGAGACCATCTAGCGGGGAGCAGTTCTTC
CAWRPSSGEQFF
>TRBJ1-5|few|-|TRBV4-3
TGCGCCAGCAGCCAAGTGGGGAGGGGCCAGCCCCAGCATTTT
CASSQVGRGQPQHF
>TRBJ2-7|-|TRBD2|TRBV6-6
TGTGCCAGCATGACTAGCGGGGAGGCCTACGAGCAGTACTTC
CASMTSGEAYEQYF
>TRBJ2-6|few|-|TRBV27
TGTGCCACAGGGGAAGGTGGGGCCAACGTCCTGACTTTC
CATGEGGANVLTF
>TRBJ2-2|medium-sized|TRBD2|TRBV7-9
TGTGCCGTCAGACCGGGACTAGCGGGAGTGAACACCGGGGAGCTGTTTTTT
CAVRPGLAGVNTGELFF
>TRBJ1-4|medium-sized|-|TRBV4-1
TGCGCCAGCAGCCGCGGAACCAGGGCTGGGGAAAAACTGTTTTTT
CASSRGTRAGEKLFF
>TRBJ2-2|medium-sized|-|TRBV28
TGTGCCAGCAGTGGAAGCGATGTCGGGGAGCTGTTTTTT
CASSGSDVGELFF
>TRBJ1-2|-|-|TRBV2
TGTGCCAGCCACGAAATTCTTGCCCGGCAGGGCCCCTATGGCTACACCTTC
CASHEILARQGPYGYTF
>TRBJ2-7|few|-|TRBV29-1
TGCAGCGTTGCCGTAGGGGGTCCCTCCTACGAGCAGTACTTC
CSVAVGGPSYEQYF
>TRBJ1-1|few|-|TRBV6-5
TGTGCCAGCAGTTACTCGGAGGCGAACACTGAAGCTTTCTTT
CASSYSEANTEAFF
>TRBJ2-2|-|TRBD1|TRBV19
TGTGCCAGTAGTATCGGGACAGGGCTCAGCGGGGAGCTGTTTTTT
CASSIGTGLSGELFF
>TRBJ2-3|-|-|TRBV2
TGTGCCAGCAGTTTAACAGGGCCTCGGGATACGCAGTATTTT
CASSLTGPRDTQYF
>TRBJ2-7|-|TRBD2|TRBV4-3
TGCGCCAGCGCAGCGGGAGGGAATGGCTACGAGCAGTACTTC
CASAAGGNGYEQYF
>TRBJ1-5|-|-|TRBV5-1
TGTGCCAGCAGGACCTGGGGAGGCAATCAGCCCCAGCATTTT
CASRTWGGNQPQHF
>TRBJ2-7|medium-sized|-|TRBV10-1
TGCGCCAGCAGTGGGGGCAGCTACGAGCAGTACTTC
CASSGGSYEQYF
>TRBJ2-1|-|TRBD2|TRBV27
TGTGCCAGCAGTTTATCGAGCGGGGGGAATGAGCAGTTCTTC
CASSLSSGGNEQFF
>TRBJ1-2|medium-sized|TRBD1|TRBV2
TGTGCCAGCATCCCAGGGGGCGAGTTGGGCTACACCTTC
CASIPGGELGYTF
>TRBJ2-7|medium-sized|-|TRBV7-6
TGTGCCAGCAGCTTAAGGGCAGAGAGATACGAGCAGTACTTC
CASSLRAERYEQYF
>TRBJ1-5|-|TRBD1|TRBV5-1
TGCGCCAGCAGCCAAGATAAGGGGACAGGGCTTAAGCCCCAGCATTTT
CASSQDKGTGLKPQHF
>TRBJ2-7|-|TRBD2|TRBV28
TGTGCCAGCAGTTTTTCTATGACTAGCGGCTCCTACGAGCAGTACTTC
CASSFSMTSGSYEQYF
>TRBJ2-7|medium-sized|-|TRBV27
TGTGCCAGCAGTTTCGGGGTCCCCTACTACGAGCAGTACTTC
CASSFGVPYYEQYF
>TRBJ2-7|-|-|TRBV27
TGTGCCAGCACGAATTCCTACGAGCAGTACTTC
CASTNSYEQYF
>TRBJ2-5|-|-|TRBV5-6
TGTGCCAGCAGCTTGGCCAGGACAGATAAAGAGACCCAGTACTTC
CASSLARTDKETQYF
>TRBJ2-7|few|TRBD1|TRBV27
TGTGCCAGCAGTTTGGGCAGGGGGCTCAACGAGCAGTACTTC
CASSLGRGLNEQYF
>TRBJ2-1|medium-sized|-|TRBV27
TGTGCCAGCAGTTTCTTAGGCCAGATCAATGAGCAGTTCTTC
CASSFLGQINEQFF
>TRBJ1-1|-|-|TRBV14
TGTGCCAGCAGCCAAGCCGGAATGAACACTGAAGCTTTCTTT
CASSQAGMNTEAFF
>TRBJ1-2|once|TRBD1|TRBV7-9
TGTGCCAGCAGCCCAGTGGAAGGGACAGGGGCCGCAAGGGACTATGGCTACACCTTC
CASSPVEGTGAARDYGYTF
>TRBJ2-5|once|TRBD1|TRBV7-6
TGTGCCAGCAGCTTAGATGGGACAGGGGTGGAGACCCAGTACTTC
CASSLDGTGVETQYF
>TRBJ2-5|medium-sized|-|TRBV27
TGTGCCAGCAGTTTTAGGGAGACCCAGTACTTC
CASSFRETQYF
>TRBJ2-6|-|TRBD1|TRBV7-8
TGTGCCAGCAGCAATCGGCCCCGAGGACAGGGTACCGGGGCCAACGTCCTGACTTTC
CASSNRPRGQGTGANVLTF
>TRBJ2-7|-|-|TRBV7-2
TGTGCCAGCAGCTTTTCCGGAGGGTACGAGCAGTACTTC
CASSFSGGYEQYF
>TRBJ2-2|-|-|TRBV11-2
TGTGCCAGCAGGTACAGAGTCCTGCTCGGGGAGCTGTTTTTT
CASRYRVLLGELFF
>TRBJ2-7|large|TRBD2|TRBV27
TGTGCCAGCAGTCCCCTGGCACGGGGGGGCGAGCAGTACTTC
CASSPLARGGEQYF
>TRBJ2-4|-|-|TRBV5-4
TGTGCCAGCAGTTTCGAGGGGACCGGAAACATTCAGTACTTC
CASSFEGTGNIQYF
>TRBJ2-7|-|-|TRBV4-1
TGCGCCAGCAGCCACCACAGGGAGAGCTCCTACGAGCAGTACTTC
CASSHHRESSYEQYF
>TRBJ2-1|medium-sized|-|TRBV27
TGTGCCAGCAGTCATACAGGTTACAATGAGCAGTTCTTC
CASSHTGYNEQFF
>TRBJ2-1|-|TRBD2|TRBV27
TGTGCCAGCAGTCCAACGTCGGTTAGCGGGAGTGAGCAGTTCTTC
CASSPTSVSGSEQFF
>TRBJ2-7|medium-sized|-|TRBV7-6
TGTGCCAGCAGCTTTGGGGAGACCTACGAGCAGTACTTC
CASSFGETYEQYF
>TRBJ2-7|-|-|TRBV4-3
TGCGCCAGCAGCCACGATAGGACAGGCGGGGGCTACGAGCAGTACTTC
CASSHDRTGGGYEQYF
>TRBJ1-1|medium-sized|-|TRBV6-6
TGTGCCAGCAGTTACTCTGCCCGTACTGAAGCTTTCTTT
CASSYSARTEAFF
>TRBJ1-2|-|-|TRBV29-1
TGCAGCTTAGACTCGATCCAGGACTATGGCTACACCTTC
CSLDSIQDYGYTF
>TRBJ2-1|-|-|TRBV5-4
TGTGCCAGCAGACCGGGGCGGGGGCAGGGCTACAATGAGCAGTTCTTC
CASRPGRGQGYNEQFF
>TRBJ2-7|-|-|TRBV5-1
TGCGCCAGCAGCTTCTTCTGGGGATCCTACGAGCAGTACTTC
CASSFFWGSYEQYF
>TRBJ2-7|medium-sized|TRBD1|TRBV28
TGTGCCAGCAGCCGCAGCGGGACAGGGGGTATCAGGAACGAGCAGTACTTC
CASSRSGTGGIRNEQYF
>TRBJ2-1|few|-|TRBV6-1
TGTGCCAGCAGTGAAGGTAATGAGCAGTTCTTC
CASSEGNEQFF
>TRBJ2-1|-|TRBD2|TRBV9
TGTGCCAGCAGCCTGGACGTAGGACTAGCGGCCTACAATGAGCAGTTCTTC
CASSLDVGLAAYNEQFF
>TRBJ2-5|large|TRBD1|TRBV15
TGTGCCACCAGCCAGACAGGGTCAGAGACCCAGTACTTC
CATSQTGSETQYF